These T cell receptor beta chains were read from a single sample in a study of identical twins. TCRdb itself ran the 5' RACE reads through MiXCR, one entry per CDR3 protein. The table records more than 1.5 million distinct CDR3 sequences, 32% of them present only once. The sequenced sample was cord blood. All receptors derive from a newborn girl in good health. CDR3s include the opening cysteine and the closing phenylalanine or tryptophan. A D gene is named only where the DNA matches it firmly. Clone size is given for some rows only: seen once, a few or many times, or a class if the clone is expanded.

D gene: TRBD1
clone size: .
J gene: TRBJ2-1
V gene: TRBV29-1
CDR3 protein: CSVEDRGQGAYNEQFF
CDR3 DNA: TGCAGCGTTGAAGATCGGGGACAGGGGGCCTACAATGAGCAGTTCTTC

D gene: .
clone size: .
J gene: TRBJ2-3
V gene: TRBV7-8
CDR3 protein: CASSLARTALRDTQYF
CDR3 DNA: TGTGCCAGCAGCTTAGCGCGGACAGCCTTGAGAGATACGCAGTATTTT

D gene: TRBD1
clone size: few
J gene: TRBJ1-5
V gene: TRBV20-1
CDR3 protein: CSADRVSQPQHF
CDR3 DNA: TGCAGTGCCGACAGGGTCAGTCAGCCCCAGCATTTT

D gene: .
clone size: many
J gene: TRBJ2-3
V gene: TRBV10-3
CDR3 protein: CAISESGGSGITDTQYF
CDR3 DNA: TGTGCCATCAGTGAGTCGGGGGGTAGCGGTATCACAGATACGCAGTATTTT

D gene: .
clone size: few
J gene: TRBJ2-1
V gene: TRBV27
CDR3 protein: CASSFPQTSAGGRYNEQFF
CDR3 DNA: TGTGCCAGCAGTTTCCCTCAGACTAGTGCCGGGGGCCGTTACAATGAGCAGTTCTTC

D gene: .
clone size: few
J gene: TRBJ2-3
V gene: TRBV7-2
CDR3 protein: CASSPQGPATDTQYF
CDR3 DNA: TGTGCCAGCAGCCCACAGGGACCGGCCACAGATACGCAGTATTTT

D gene: .
clone size: .
J gene: TRBJ2-3
V gene: TRBV9
CDR3 protein: CASSDLAGTDTQYF
CDR3 DNA: TGTGCCAGCAGCGATTTAGCGGGCACAGATACGCAGTATTTT

D gene: TRBD1
clone size: few
J gene: TRBJ1-2
V gene: TRBV5-1
CDR3 protein: CASSSGQGVRLNGYTF
CDR3 DNA: TGCGCCAGCAGCTCCGGACAGGGAGTACGGTTGAATGGCTACACCTTC

D gene: .
clone size: .
J gene: TRBJ1-2
V gene: TRBV3-1
CDR3 protein: CASSQDGLGVYGYTF
CDR3 DNA: TGTGCCAGCAGCCAAGATGGACTTGGTGTCTATGGCTACACCTTC

D gene: .
clone size: few
J gene: TRBJ2-2
V gene: TRBV20-1
CDR3 protein: CSARDRAPRAGELFF
CDR3 DNA: TGCAGTGCTAGAGATCGGGCTCCGAGGGCCGGGGAGCTGTTTTTT

D gene: .
clone size: few
J gene: TRBJ1-1
V gene: TRBV5-1
CDR3 protein: CASSLAEGFEAFF
CDR3 DNA: TGCGCCAGCAGCTTGGCGGAAGGTTTTGAAGCTTTCTTT

D gene: TRBD2
clone size: .
J gene: TRBJ2-2
V gene: TRBV2
CDR3 protein: CASSAERGGTGELFF
CDR3 DNA: TGTGCCAGCAGTGCGGAGCGGGGGGGCACCGGGGAGCTGTTTTTT

D gene: TRBD2
clone size: few
J gene: TRBJ2-1
V gene: TRBV7-2
CDR3 protein: CASSLALAGGPYNEQFF
CDR3 DNA: TGTGCCAGCAGCTTAGCTTTAGCGGGGGGGCCCTACAATGAGCAGTTCTTC

D gene: .
clone size: few
J gene: TRBJ2-7
V gene: TRBV7-2
CDR3 protein: CASSLRGGISSYEQYF
CDR3 DNA: TGTGCCAGCAGCTTAAGGGGCGGGATTAGCTCCTACGAGCAGTACTTC

D gene: TRBD1
clone size: .
J gene: TRBJ1-4
V gene: TRBV11-2
CDR3 protein: CASSRNRGIEKLFF
CDR3 DNA: TGTGCCAGCAGCCGGAACAGGGGAATCGAAAAACTGTTTTTT

D gene: .
clone size: .
J gene: TRBJ2-7
V gene: TRBV13
CDR3 protein: CASSLDVGGYEQYF
CDR3 DNA: TGTGCCAGCAGCTTAGATGTTGGGGGCTACGAGCAGTACTTC

D gene: .
clone size: .
J gene: TRBJ2-7
V gene: TRBV3-1
CDR3 protein: CASSQGGRAAQYF
CDR3 DNA: TGTGCCAGCAGCCAAGGCGGTCGGGCGGCCCAGTACTTC

D gene: TRBD1
clone size: few
J gene: TRBJ1-5
V gene: TRBV28
CDR3 protein: CASRWTGRSNQPQHF
CDR3 DNA: TGTGCCAGCAGGTGGACAGGGAGGAGCAATCAGCCCCAGCATTTT

D gene: .
clone size: few
J gene: TRBJ2-7
V gene: TRBV4-2
CDR3 protein: CASSQDPGQSYEQYF
CDR3 DNA: TGTGCCAGCAGCCAAGATCCCGGACAATCCTACGAGCAGTACTTC

D gene: TRBD2
clone size: .
J gene: TRBJ2-7
V gene: TRBV20-1
CDR3 protein: CSAQAGWGRDEQYF
CDR3 DNA: TGCAGTGCTCAAGCGGGATGGGGTAGGGATGAGCAGTACTTC

D gene: TRBD2
clone size: .
J gene: TRBJ2-7
V gene: TRBV7-9
CDR3 protein: CASSFPPSGMSSYNEQYF
CDR3 DNA: TGTGCCAGCAGCTTCCCCCCTAGCGGGATGAGCTCCTACAATGAGCAGTACTTC

D gene: .
clone size: many
J gene: TRBJ1-2
V gene: TRBV4-2
CDR3 protein: CASSQEPHGRYGYTF
CDR3 DNA: TGTGCCAGCAGCCAAGAACCCCACGGCCGCTATGGCTACACCTTC